The 3 T cell receptor beta chains below were found in one sample sequenced in a study of circulating CD8 cells and anti-PD-1 response in melanoma. Four subsets defined by PD-1 and/or TIGIT were sorted from live CD3+CD8+TCRalphabeta+ cells. TCR libraries were prepared from about 15 ng of total RNA with the QIAseq Immune Repertoire TCR panel. TCRdb ran MiXCR on the reads and lists one entry per CDR3 protein. The sample holds under 2,500 distinct CDR3 sequences; 6% to 7.5% are singletons and the top ten take about 2.7%. The input for sequencing was CD8+ T cells from PBMCs, taken at baseline or after one month of anti-PD-1 therapy (not recorded which). The receptors here all came from a human donor with melanoma.

By proportion, this clonotype is medium-sized (0.01 to 0.1%). This chain joins TRBV9 and TRBJ2-1, with 7 bases that match TRBD2. The length of the CDR3 is 12 residues. V dropped 4 bases and J dropped 8; count of bases not matched to a gene: 3. CDR1 and CDR2 from the germline V gene are SGDLS and YYNGEE. CDR3 coding DNA: TGTGCCAGCAGCTACACTAGCGATGAGCAGTTCTTC. Its protein is CASSYTSDEQFF.

The chain uses TRBV20-1 and TRBJ2-3; 7 bases are a match to TRBD2. The CDR3 totals 12 residues. Unmatched junction bases numbered 2, after V lost 6 bases and J lost 2 bases. Germline V gives CDR1 DFQATT, CDR2 SNEGSKA (reference sequence). This CDR3 is CSARDYTDTQYF. The CDR3 DNA is TGCAGTGCCCGGGACTACACAGATACGCAGTATTTT.

Remarks on this clonotype: At one end the junction does not follow the germline gene, possibly because of a read error. The V call is TRBV19, the J call TRBJ1-2; no clear D. This CDR3 region has 13 residues. Germline-derived CDR1 and CDR2 are LNHDA and SQIVND (reference sequence). In DNA, the CDR3 is TGTGCCAGTAGTAACCCTCCTGGGGATGGCCACACCTTT. It is translated as CASSNPPGDGHTF.